This TCR beta chain stems from a study of cytomegalovirus exposure and HLA in healthy donors. Whole-study findings and limits: A later analysis linked a missense variant in DCLRE1C to the trimming of TCR beta V and J genes.

This CDR3 contains 14 residues. Trimming took 9 bases from V and 2 from J; bases not matched to a gene: 9. Per the germline V gene, CDR1 is MGHDK and CDR2 is SYGVNS. Primers: 60 Vbeta forward and 13 Jbeta reverse. Sequencing was performed with immunoSEQ multiplex PCR; in TCRdb, only in-frame clones are kept and a portion is missing. In all, the sample yields 80,000 to 100,000 clones. Concerning this clone itself: Its target is not known.

This sequence was found in a man aged 45-65 years in good health and CMV-seropositive. V usage is TRBV25-1 and J usage is TRBJ1-1; 7 bases agree with TRBD1. Sequencing input: PBMCs. In DNA form, the CDR3 reads TGTGCCAGTCGGGCGACAGGGTCCAACACTGAAGCTTTCTTT. Amino acids: CASRATGSNTEAFF. The entire variable domain, with the rest obtained from reference TRBV25-1 and TRBJ1-1, is as follows: EADIYQTPRYLVIGTGKKITLECSQTMGHDKMYWYQQDPGMELHLIHYSYGVNSTEKGDLSSESTVSRIRTEHFPLTLESARPSHTSQYLCASRATGSNTEAFFGQGTRLTVV.